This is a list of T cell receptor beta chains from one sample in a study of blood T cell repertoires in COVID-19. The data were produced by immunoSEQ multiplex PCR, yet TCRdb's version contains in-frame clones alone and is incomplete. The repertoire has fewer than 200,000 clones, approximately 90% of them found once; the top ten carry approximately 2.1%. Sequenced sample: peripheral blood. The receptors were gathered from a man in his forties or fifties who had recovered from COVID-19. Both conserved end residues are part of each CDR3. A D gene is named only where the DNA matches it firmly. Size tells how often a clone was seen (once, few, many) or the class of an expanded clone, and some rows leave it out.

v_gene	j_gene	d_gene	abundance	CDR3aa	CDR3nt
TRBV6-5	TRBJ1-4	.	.	CASRGIHAGQEKLFF	TGTGCCAGCAGGGGTATACATGCTGGGCAAGAAAAACTGTTTTTT
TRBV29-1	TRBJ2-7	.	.	CSVRAGNEQYF	TGCAGCGTCAGGGCTGGGAACGAGCAGTACTTC
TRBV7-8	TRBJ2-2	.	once	CASSLVSPSGKTGNTGELFF	TGTGCCAGCAGCTTAGTCTCCCCTAGTGGAAAGACAGGGAACACCGGGGAGCTGTTTTTT
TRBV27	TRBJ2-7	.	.	CASSLTSTGPISYEQYF	TGTGCCAGCAGTTTAACTTCTACAGGGCCTATCTCCTACGAGCAGTACTTC
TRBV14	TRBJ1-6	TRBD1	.	CASSQVGQGTGNSPLHF	TGTGCCAGCAGCCAAGTCGGACAGGGGACGGGGAACTCACCCCTCCACTTT
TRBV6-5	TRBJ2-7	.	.	CASSYQGGTEQYF	TGTGCCAGCAGTTACCAAGGAGGGACGGAGCAGTACTTC
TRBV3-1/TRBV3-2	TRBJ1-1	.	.	CASGRGGGTEAFF	TGTGCCAGCGGACGGGGAGGGGGGACTGAAGCTTTCTTT
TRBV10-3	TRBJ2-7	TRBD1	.	CASTRDRGSYEQYF	TGTGCCAGCACCCGGGACAGGGGCTCCTACGAGCAGTACTTC
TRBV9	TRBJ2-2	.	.	CASTPGRDANTGELFF	TGTGCCAGCACCCCGGGGCGGGACGCGAACACCGGGGAGCTGTTTTTT
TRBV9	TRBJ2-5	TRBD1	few	CASTREDRGLKTQYF	TGTGCCAGCACCAGAGAGGACAGGGGGCTAAAGACCCAGTACTTC
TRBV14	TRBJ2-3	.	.	CASSQVGGPSTDTQYF	TGTGCCAGCAGCCAAGTCGGGGGACCAAGCACAGATACGCAGTATTTT
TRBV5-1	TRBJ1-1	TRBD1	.	CASSPGQGMTEAFF	TGCGCCAGCAGCCCGGGACAGGGTATGACTGAAGCTTTCTTT